The sample holds many counts of the clone carrying this TCR beta chain. What it binds is unknown. The CDR3 sequence is 12 residues long. V dropped 6 bases and J dropped 4 bases, with 10 bases sitting between them. Germline CDR1 is SQVTM and CDR2 is ANQGSEA. A universal primer site was incorporated via template switching, and the cDNA contained unique molecular identifiers. TCRdb re-called the 5' RACE reads through MiXCR, storing one row per CDR3 protein. The table shows a few hundred thousand distinct CDR3 sequences, with over 9.5% occurring only once. This record comes from a study of identical twins. Study-wide points: The study reached conclusions through statistical analysis that was cross-sectional, not following the same donors. Cord blood beta clonotypes that were abundant carried fewer insertions, and memory repertoires showed no such trend.

The same specimen was also included in a second study, on yellow fever vaccine responses in identical twins. As reported in that work: A vaccine T cell response that seemed partly convergent and partly personalized was reported in twins.

Sequencing was carried out using memory (CD45RO+) T cells sorted from blood. The chain combines TRBV29-1 with TRBJ2-1; D remains ambiguous. This receptor was obtained from a young woman in good health. The CDR3: CSVAAQYNEQFF. As DNA, the CDR3 is TGCAGCGTCGCGGCACAGTACAATGAGCAGTTCTTC.